The clone carrying this T cell receptor (beta chain) has a handful of counts. This sample was taken from a study of blood T cell repertoires in COVID-19. Background on the study: Collection of acute and convalescent COVID-19 samples took place in the United States, Italy and Spain.

The trim removed 8 bases at V and 4 bases at J, leaving 10 bases unmatched. The CDR3 runs to 14 residues. Germline CDR1 is MDHEN and CDR2 is SYDVKM. The authors' processing: Amplification of reference gene primers provided the estimated nucleated cell counts. Method: immunoSEQ multiplex PCR; TCRdb's copy keeps in-frame clones and lacks some. From that table come the V and J calls and clone size; the DNA was used to work out D and trimming. Counted here are some 120,000 clones, approximately 90% occurring once; the ten biggest clones make up approximately 8%. The sequence was obtained from a man aged 50-60 years with acute or convalescent COVID-19. This rearrangement joins TRBV28 to TRBJ1-2; 7 positions match TRBD1. Sequenced: peripheral blood. The CDR3 reads CASLEGQGGYGYTF. In DNA, the CDR3 is TGTGCCAGCCTGGAAGGGCAGGGGGGCTATGGCTACACCTTC.